Listed below are T cell receptor beta chains from one sample, sequenced in a study of CD8+ T cells in alopecia areata. The repertoire was sequenced with immunoSEQ multiplex PCR; TCRdb's copy has only in-frame clones and lacks some. The sample yields 200,000 to 250,000 clones, more than 45% seen once. Here the sequenced sample was CD4+ T cells sorted from blood, taken at week 4, from a patient treated with tofacitinib. The receptors were sampled from a human donor with alopecia areata. Each CDR3 is given with its conserved first and last residue. Each record gives: V gene, D gene, J gene, clone size, CDR3 DNA, CDR3 protein. D genes are given only for firm matches. The size field is filled for only some rows; it gives once, few, many or a size class.

TRBV29-1,TRBD1,TRBJ1-2,.,TGCAGCGTCGACAGGGTCTATGGCTACACCTTC,CSVDRVYGYTF
TRBV7-3,.,TRBJ1-6,.,TGTGCCAGCAGCCCAGACGGACAGAGTAATTCACCCCTCCACTTT,CASSPDGQSNSPLHF
TRBV30,.,TRBJ1-1,.,TGTGCCTGGAGTGTAGGGCTCTATGAAGCTTTCTTT,CAWSVGLYEAFF
TRBV30,TRBD1,TRBJ2-1,.,TGTGCCTGGAGGGTTGACAGGGCAGGTGAGCAGTTCTTC,CAWRVDRAGEQFF
TRBV7-9,TRBD1,TRBJ1-1,.,TGTGCCAGCAGCCGACAGGGGGCTCCGAACACTGAAGCTTTCTTT,CASSRQGAPNTEAFF
TRBV18,.,TRBJ2-3,.,TGTGCCAGCTCACCACCGAGAGGACAGTCTCCTAGCACAGATACGCAGTATTTT,CASSPPRGQSPSTDTQYF
TRBV7-9,.,TRBJ2-3,.,TGTGCCAGCAGGCCGGACAGCACAGATACGCAGTATTTT,CASRPDSTDTQYF
TRBV29-1,TRBD1,TRBJ2-7,.,TGCAGCGTCCGCGACAGGGTAAGCTCCTACGAGCAGTACTTC,CSVRDRVSSYEQYF
TRBV5-1,.,TRBJ1-1,few,TGCGCCAGCAGCTTGGAGGTTAACACTGAAGCTTTCTTT,CASSLEVNTEAFF
TRBV10-3,.,TRBJ2-5,.,TGTGCCATCAGTCCCTCCCAACACGACCAAGAGACCCAGTACTTC,CAISPSQHDQETQYF
TRBV29-1,.,TRBJ2-3,.,TGCAGCGTTGATCCCATAGAAGCGCAAGATACGCAGTATTTT,CSVDPIEAQDTQYF
TRBV2,.,TRBJ2-3,.,TGTGCCAGCAGCTCGACTAGGGCGGGACAAGATACGCAGTATTTT,CASSSTRAGQDTQYF
TRBV5-1,TRBD1,TRBJ2-1,.,TGCGCCAGCAGCTTGGTGCCATTTACAGGGGGGAGGAACAATGAGCAGTTCTTC,CASSLVPFTGGRNNEQFF
TRBV4-3,.,TRBJ1-5,.,TGCGCCAGCAGCTACAACAGGGAAGTTCAGCCCCAGCATTTT,CASSYNREVQPQHF
TRBV29-1,.,TRBJ1-1,.,TGCAGCGTTGAGGAGAACACTGAAGCTTTCTTT,CSVEENTEAFF
TRBV7-2,TRBD2,TRBJ2-2,.,TGTGCCAGCAGCCGGGGACTAGCTGCCACCGGGGAGCTGTTTTTT,CASSRGLAATGELFF
TRBV29-1,TRBD1,TRBJ1-1,.,TGCAGCGCGTTTCAGGGGGCTGGCACTGAAGCTTTCTTT,CSAFQGAGTEAFF
TRBV30,.,TRBJ1-2,once,TGTGCCTGGAGTGGACAGTCTCTCGGCTACACCTTC,CAWSGQSLGYTF
TRBV12-5,TRBD1,TRBJ1-4,.,TGTGCTAGTGGGACAGGGGGCGCGGCTAATGAAAAACTGTTTTTT,CASGTGGAANEKLFF
TRBV25-1,.,TRBJ2-3,once,TGTGCCAGCAGCCCCGCAGGGAGCACAGATACGCAGTATTTT,CASSPAGSTDTQYF
TRBV27,TRBD1,TRBJ2-2,once,TGTGCCAGCAGACCCGGACAGGGGTTAGGGGAGCTGTTTTTT,CASRPGQGLGELFF
TRBV4-3,.,TRBJ1-5,once,TGCGCCAGCAGCCAAGAGGCCTTTCAGCCCCAGCATTTT,CASSQEAFQPQHF
TRBV25-1,.,TRBJ2-5,.,TGTGCCAGCAGTTTATTTGGGACGGCCCAAGAGACCCAGTACTTC,CASSLFGTAQETQYF
TRBV11-2,.,TRBJ2-2,few,TGTGCCAGCAGCTTAGAGCGGACAACCTACACCGGGGAGCTGTTTTTT,CASSLERTTYTGELFF
TRBV5-6,.,TRBJ1-5,.,TGTGCCAGCAGCTTATTAGGGAATCAGCCCCAGCATTTT,CASSLLGNQPQHF
TRBV2,.,TRBJ2-7,few,TGTGCCAGCAGAACATCCAACCGACTCGGCCCAAACTACGAGCAGTACTTC,CASRTSNRLGPNYEQYF
TRBV4-1,TRBD1,TRBJ1-2,.,TGCGCCAGCAGCCGAATCGAGGGACAGGGCCCTACTAACTATGGCTACACCTTC,CASSRIEGQGPTNYGYTF
TRBV27,TRBD1,TRBJ1-5,.,TGTGCCAGCAGTTCCCAGGGGGCGTCAGGCAATCAGCCCCAGCATTTT,CASSSQGASGNQPQHF
TRBV10-3,TRBD2,TRBJ2-3,few,TGTGCCATCAGTGAGACGGGGGGGCTAGGAGATACGCAGTATTTT,CAISETGGLGDTQYF
TRBV19,.,TRBJ1-5,few,TGTGCCAGTAGTTCCGGGACAAAAAGGTCCCAGCCCCAGCATTTT,CASSSGTKRSQPQHF
TRBV6-6,.,TRBJ1-6,.,TGTGCCACCGGAGTACAGAGTTCGAATTCACCCCTCCACTTT,CATGVQSSNSPLHF
TRBV30,.,TRBJ2-2,.,TGTGCCTGGGTGGACAGATCTCGATTCACCGGGGAGCTGTTTTTT,CAWVDRSRFTGELFF
TRBV29-1,.,TRBJ2-1,.,TGCAGCGTTGTAAGGTCCGGACTCAACAATGAGCAGTTCTTC,CSVVRSGLNNEQFF
TRBV2,.,TRBJ1-2,.,TGTGCCAGCAGTGAAGAATATGGCTACACCTTC,CASSEEYGYTF
TRBV2,TRBD2,TRBJ2-3,.,TGTGCCAGCAGTGAACCCCAGGCGGGGGGCGGCGGAGATACGCAGTATTTT,CASSEPQAGGGGDTQYF
TRBV2,TRBD1,TRBJ1-2,.,TGTGCCAGCAGTGAAGCGGGGACAGGTCTGAGCGGCTACACCTTC,CASSEAGTGLSGYTF
TRBV2,.,TRBJ2-1,.,TGTGCCAGCAGGGGGGGACTCCCCTACAATGAGCAGTTCTTC,CASRGGLPYNEQFF
TRBV5-6,.,TRBJ2-7,.,TGTGCCAGCAGCCCGACAGTCAGCTACGAGCAGTACTTC,CASSPTVSYEQYF
TRBV28,.,TRBJ2-1,few,TGTGCCAGCAGTCTGGGACCTTTCAATGAGCAGTTCTTC,CASSLGPFNEQFF
TRBV12-5,TRBD1,TRBJ1-2,once,TGTGCTAGTGGTTCCACGGACAGGGACTATGGCTACACCTTC,CASGSTDRDYGYTF
TRBV29-1,.,TRBJ1-1,.,TGCAGCGTTGCCGGGTCGGGAACTGAAGCTTTCTTT,CSVAGSGTEAFF
TRBV15,.,TRBJ1-4,.,TGTGCCACCAGCAGAGTTGCTGAAAAACTGTTTTTT,CATSRVAEKLFF
TRBV6-5,TRBD1,TRBJ1-2,.,TGTGCCAGCAGTTACACGACAGGGATCGACTATGGCTACACCTTC,CASSYTTGIDYGYTF
TRBV30,TRBD1,TRBJ1-2,few,TGTGCCTGGAGCGACGCCAGGGGGCGCGACAACTATGGCTACACCTTC,CAWSDARGRDNYGYTF
TRBV18,.,TRBJ2-7,.,TGTGCCAGCTCACCCGGGACCGTCTCCTACGAGCAGTACTTC,CASSPGTVSYEQYF
TRBV29-1,TRBD2,TRBJ2-5,.,TGCAGCGGCAGGGAGGGCACCCAGTACTTC,CSGREGTQYF